The 23 T cell receptor beta chains below were found in one sample sequenced in a study of blood T cell repertoires in COVID-19. TCRdb's table, derived via immunoSEQ multiplex PCR, lists solely in-frame clones and lacks some. In the table there are roughly 200,000 clones, about 85% of which are singletons. The sample was peripheral blood. The receptor source for this set is an elderly woman with active or convalescent COVID-19.

This clone was observed a handful of times. V and J are TRBV2 and TRBJ2-3; 8 bases map to TRBD2. CDR3 length: 14 residues. Germline values: CDR1 SNHLY, CDR2 FYNNEI. The V segment lost 11 bases and the J segment 6 bases; nucleotides outside the gene matches: 13. CDR3 region: CAGAGALIWDTQYF. As DNA, the CDR3 is TGTGCCGGAGCGGGGGCCCTCATATGGGATACGCAGTATTTT.

The rearrangement joins TRBV7-2 to TRBJ2-1, with TRBD1 identical over 9 bases. The V and J ends lost 5 bases and 4 bases, in that order; junction bases with no gene match: 3. CDR3 size: 14 residues. Per germline, CDR1 SGHTA and CDR2 FQGNSA. CDR3 region: CASSPGQGYNEQFF. For the CDR3, the DNA is TGTGCCAGCAGCCCGGGACAGGGATACAATGAGCAGTTCTTC.

The CDR3 sequence is CASSVASGGAGGELFF. The CDR3 DNA is TGTGCCAGCAGCGTAGCTAGCGGGGGGGCAGGAGGGGAGCTGTTTTTT. This chain uses TRBV9 with TRBJ2-2; the match to TRBD2 covers 12 bases. The CDR3 loop spans 16 amino acids. V lost 0 bases, J lost 8 bases, and 5 bases stayed unmatched. Germline-derived CDR1 and CDR2 are SGDLS and YYNGEE.

The V call is TRBV15, the J call TRBJ2-7, with D maybe TRBD2 (6 bases). This CDR3 contains 13 residues. CDR1 is LNHNV and CDR2 is YYDKDF in the germline V gene (reference sequence). V was shortened by 0 bases and J by 6 bases, with 9 bases between the two germline ends. The CDR3 bases are TGTGCCACCAGCAGAGATGGAGGGCTCGAGCAGTACTTC. Protein product: CATSRDGGLEQYF.

The chain employs TRBV7-2 and TRBJ1-4, with 8 bases lining up with TRBD1. CDR1 is SGHTA, CDR2 FQGNSA, per germline. After removal of 5 bases from V and 4 bases from J, the junction contained 3 bases not matched to a gene. The CDR3 covers 14 residues. CDR3 protein: CASSLQGGNEKLFF. DNA for the CDR3: TGTGCCAGCAGCCTACAGGGGGGTAATGAAAAACTGTTTTTT.

The CDR3 region is CASSFISPGGNYEQYF. DNA for the CDR3: TGTGCCAGCAGCTTCATCTCGCCAGGGGGCAACTACGAGCAGTACTTC. The chain links TRBV5-8 to TRBJ2-7, with 8 bases matching TRBD1. The CDR3 spans 16 residues. Germline V gene lookup returns CDR1 SGHTS and CDR2 YDEGEE. Germline trimming cut 2 bases from V and 3 bases from J; bases unmatched to any gene: 10.

The J gene is TRBJ2-7, the V gene TRBV7-3; 7 positions match TRBD2. V lost 5 bases, J lost 7 bases, and 5 bases stayed unmatched. The CDR3 has 12 residues. CDR1 and CDR2 (germline): SGHTA, FQGTGA. This CDR3 reads CASSTPGGEQYF. CDR3 sequence (DNA): TGTGCCAGCAGCACCCCCGGGGGGGAGCAGTACTTC.

The V and J genes are TRBV19 and TRBJ1-6; D gene uncertain. With 3 bases removed from V and 6 bases from J, the gap between germline ends came to 9 bases. From germline, CDR1 is LNHDA and CDR2 SQIVND (reference sequence). The CDR3 runs 14 residues. This CDR3 reads CASSMIRGNSPLHF. CDR3 coding DNA: TGTGCCAGTAGTATGATCCGGGGTAATTCACCCCTCCACTTT.

The CDR3: CAWSPGAKTEAFF. The CDR3 nucleotides are TGTGCCTGGAGTCCAGGGGCGAAGACTGAAGCTTTCTTT. The rearrangement links TRBV30 to TRBJ1-1, with TRBD1 as a possible D gene (6 bases). V dropped 2 bases and J dropped 5 bases, with 12 bases sitting between them. Germline V gene lookup returns CDR1 GTSNPN and CDR2 SVGIG (reference sequence). The CDR3 extends over 13 amino acids.

The rearrangement joins TRBV9 to TRBJ2-2; 8 bases agree with TRBD2. CDR3 size: 18 residues. V lost 0 bases to trimming and J lost 3 bases; unmatched junction nucleotides: 10. Germline-derived CDR1 and CDR2 are SGDLS and YYNGEE. The CDR3 region has the DNA TGTGCCAGCAGCGTAGAGTTCCGGGAGGGCCAGGACACCGGGGAGCTGTTTTTT. This codes for CASSVEFREGQDTGELFF.

The chain joins TRBV6-1 to TRBJ1-3; tentatively, D is TRBD1 (5 bases). With 4 bases removed from V and 3 bases from J, the gap between germline ends came to 16 bases. This CDR3 comprises 16 residues. The germline V gene has CDR1 MNHNS and CDR2 SASEGT. As DNA, the CDR3 is TGTGCCAGCAGTGGAGGACATCCTTTGAGTGGAAACACCATATATTTT. Its translation is CASSGGHPLSGNTIYF.

The V call is TRBV5-1, the J call TRBJ1-6; 9 bases are shared with TRBD1. CDR3 length: 16 residues. Losses at the gene ends were 4 bases for V and 9 bases for J; bases not matched to a gene: 11. Germline loops: CDR1 SGHRS, CDR2 YFSETQ. The CDR3 DNA reads TGCGCCAGCAGCCTCTCCACGGACAGGGGCGGTTCACCCCTCCACTTT. This codes for CASSLSTDRGGSPLHF.

The J gene is TRBJ2-4, the V gene TRBV28; TRBD2 agrees at 11 bases. Looked up from germline, CDR1 is MDHEN and CDR2 is SYDVKM. V trimming: 1 base; J trimming: 8 bases; junction bases outside the gene matches: 7. The CDR3 totals 16 residues. CDR3 amino acids: CASSLFSSGGNDIQYF. CDR3 nucleotide sequence: TGTGCCAGCAGTTTATTCTCTAGCGGGGGGAACGACATTCAGTACTTC. Based on the CDR3 plus reference TRBV28 and TRBJ2-4, the full variable domain is DVKVTQSSRYLVKRTGEKVFLECVQDMDHENMFWYRQDPGLGLRLIYFSYDVKMKEKGDIPEGYSVSREKKERFSLILESASTNQTSMYLCASSLFSSGGNDIQYFGAGTRLSVL.

This chain connects TRBV6-2 or TRBV6-3 to TRBJ2-7; TRBD2 might be the D (6 bases). The germline CDR1 and CDR2 sequences are MNHEY and SVGEGT. This CDR3 has 15 residues. V was clipped by 2 bases and J by 0 bases, with 11 bases between them. CDR3 amino acids: CASSYAGLPSYEQYF. In nucleotides, the CDR3 is TGTGCCAGCAGTTACGCCGGACTACCCTCCTACGAGCAGTACTTC.

CDR3 bases: TGTGCCAGCAGTGAATCCTGGGGGGGGGTTTTCTACACCTTC. The encoded protein is CASSESWGGVFYTF. The genes are TRBV6-1 and TRBJ1-2, with D possibly matching TRBD1 (5 bases). The germline CDR1 and CDR2 sequences are MNHNS and SASEGT. CDR3 length: 14 residues. V was pared by 2 bases and J by 10 bases, with 17 bases between.

The chain uses TRBV4-3 and TRBJ2-2; D may be TRBD2 (5 bases). V shed 6 bases and J shed 6 bases, with 14 bases lying between them. The germline CDR1 and CDR2 sequences are LGHNA and YSLEER. The CDR3 extends over 14 amino acids. CDR3 sequence (DNA): TGCGCCAGCAGAAGGGAGAGATTATCCGGGGAGCTGTTTTTT. The encoded protein is CASRRERLSGELFF.

The chain links TRBV6-5 to TRBJ2-5; the match to TRBD1 covers 9 bases. Unmatched junction bases numbered 6, after V lost 6 bases and J lost 4 bases. The CDR3 contains 14 residues. The germline CDR1 and CDR2 sequences are MNHEY and SVGAGI. CDR3 sequence reads: CASSYTGGLETQYF. CDR3 coding DNA: TGTGCCAGCAGCTATACAGGGGGCTTAGAGACCCAGTACTTC.

This clone occurred a few times. The chain has TRBV5-6 and TRBJ2-3, with TRBD1 matching over 7 bases. Germline values: CDR1 SGHDT, CDR2 YYEEEE. The ends lost 2 bases at V and 3 bases at J; junction bases unmatched: 3. There are 14 residues in the CDR3. The CDR3 DNA sequence: TGTGCCAGCAGCTTAGTACAGGGGACAGATACGCAGTATTTT. Its translation is CASSLVQGTDTQYF. The full variable domain, completed using reference TRBV5-6 and TRBJ2-3, is DAGVTQSPTHLIKTRGQQVTLRCSPKSGHDTVSWYQQALGQGPQFIFQYYEEEERQRGNFPDRFSGHQFPNYSSELNVNALLLGDSALYLCASSLVQGTDTQYFGPGTRLTVL.

The chain recombines TRBV5-1 with TRBJ2-1; 8 bases match TRBD2. Looked up from germline, CDR1 is SGHRS and CDR2 is YFSETQ. The CDR3 loop spans 13 amino acids. After removal of 4 bases from V and 13 bases from J, the junction contained 10 bases not matched to a gene. The CDR3 nucleotides read TGCGCCAGCAGCGACCAGACTAGCGCGGTCCAGTTCTTC. Amino acid sequence: CASSDQTSAVQFF. Supplemented by reference TRBV5-1 and TRBJ2-1, the full variable domain reads KAGVTQTPRYLIKTRGQQVTLSCSPISGHRSVSWYQQTPGQGLQFLFEYFSETQRNKGNFPGRFSGRQFSNSRSEMNVSTLELGDSALYLCASSDQTSAVQFFGPGTRLTVL.

The chain carries TRBV7-9 and TRBJ2-2; 15 bases map to TRBD2. Losses at the gene ends were 5 bases for V and 1 base for J; bases not matched to a gene: 5. This CDR3 is 18 amino acids long. In germline, CDR1 is SEHNR, CDR2 FQNEAQ (reference sequence). CDR3 nucleotide sequence: TGTGCCAGCAGCCCGGGACTAGCGGGGGGCCTGAACACCGGGGAGCTGTTTTTT. Amino acid sequence: CASSPGLAGGLNTGELFF.

This clone was seen more than once but under ten times. The genes are TRBV6-5 and TRBJ2-1; 8 positions match TRBD2. The CDR3 is 15 amino acids. In germline, CDR1 is MNHEY, CDR2 SVGAGI. After removal of 6 bases from V and 2 bases from J, the junction contained 6 bases not matched to a gene. In DNA, the CDR3 is TGTGCCAGCAGGCAAAGCGGGAGAGCCTACAATGAGCAGTTCTTC. Translation: CASRQSGRAYNEQFF.

The genes are TRBV19 and TRBJ1-5; no firm D call. The V gene's germline CDR1 is LNHDA and CDR2 SQIVND (reference sequence). With 5 bases removed from V and 6 bases from J, the gap between germline ends came to 11 bases. The CDR3 length is 13 residues. CDR3 region: CASSLLGAQPQHF. The CDR3 coding sequence is TGTGCCAGTAGTCTGCTCGGAGCTCAGCCCCAGCATTTT.

This clone came up a few times. The rearrangement uses TRBV11-2 and TRBJ2-1; D ambiguous. With 5 bases removed from V and 8 bases from J, the gap between germline ends came to 10 bases. From germline, CDR1 is SGHAT and CDR2 FQNNGV. CDR3 size: 12 residues. The CDR3: CASSTESYEQFF. The CDR3 region has the DNA TGTGCCAGCAGCACTGAATCTTATGAGCAGTTCTTC.